Detailed here is one TCR beta chain. The source of the sample is a study of shared clonotypes between healthy human individuals. The ends were cut back, 5 bases at V and 1 base at J, with 8 bases in the middle. From germline, CDR1 is SGHTA and CDR2 FQGTGA. CDR3 length equals 13 residues. The table came from immunoSEQ multiplex PCR; TCRdb's copy has only in-frame clones and leaves some out. This sample has some 1,600,000 clones; nearly 99% occur once, and the top ten carry approximately 0.44%. The J gene is TRBJ1-1, the V gene TRBV7-3, with D unresolved. Sequenced sample: naive CD4+ T cells sorted from blood. Regarding subset: CD45RA+ positively selected. The sequence was obtained from a man younger than 40 in good health. The CDR3 spells CASSIGKNTEAFF. In DNA, the CDR3 is TGTGCCAGCAGCATCGGGAAGAACACTGAAGCTTTCTTT.